Presented here are 16 T cell receptor beta chains from one specimen sequenced in a study of T cells after yellow fever vaccination. TCRdb re-analysed the 5' RACE reads in MiXCR, keeping a single row per CDR3 protein. Of more than 350,000 distinct CDR3 sequences in the sample, under 14% are singletons; the top ten hold roughly a sixth. Sequencing was performed on PBMCs, taken on the day of the first yellow fever vaccination. The receptor source for this set is a man between 18 and 29 years old who received the YFV17D yellow fever vaccine.

V and J are TRBV28 and TRBJ2-1; TRBD2 agrees at 11 bases. Germline V gene lookup returns CDR1 MDHEN and CDR2 SYDVKM. V lost 2 bases and J lost 6; bases outside the gene matches: 9. The CDR3 runs to 17 residues. For the CDR3, the DNA is TGTGCCAGCAGTTTAAACTATGGGCTAGCGGGGGGCAATGAGCAGTTCTTC. It is translated as CASSLNYGLAGGNEQFF.

The CDR3 DNA reads TGTGCCAGCAGTTGGGGGGCTAGCACAGATACGCAGTATTTT. Protein product: CASSWGASTDTQYF. The chain employs TRBV12-3 or TRBV12-4 and TRBJ2-3; D could derive from TRBD1 or TRBD2 (6 bases each). The V gene lost 4 bases and the J gene lost 0 bases, with 8 bases spanning the gap. This CDR3 is 14 amino acids long.

This clonotype was counted only a few times. The chain has TRBV9 and TRBJ2-7; D is perhaps TRBD1 or TRBD2 (5 bases each). CDR3 length: 16 amino acids. Germline V gene lookup returns CDR1 SGDLS and CDR2 YYNGEE. V gave up 2 bases and J gave up 1 base, with 16 bases separating them. In nucleotides, the CDR3 is TGTGCCAGCAGCGTTGGAACCGGGACGGATTCCTACGAGCAGTACTTC. It specifies CASSVGTGTDSYEQYF. The full variable domain, completed using reference TRBV9 and TRBJ2-7, is DSGVTQTPKHLITATGQRVTLRCSPRSGDLSVYWYQQSLDQGLQFLIQYYNGEERAKGNILERFSAQQFPDLHSELNLSSLELGDSALYFCASSVGTGTDSYEQYFGPGTRLTVT.

This chain joins TRBV6-2 or TRBV6-3 and TRBJ2-3; a weak D match, TRBD2 (5 bases). Germline V gene sequence: CDR1 MNHEY, CDR2 SVGEGT. This CDR3 spans 13 amino acids. The V and J ends lost 6 bases and 5 bases respectively, with 12 bases between them. The CDR3 DNA sequence: TGTGCCAGCAGCCCGACTATCCGAGATACGCAGTATTTT. It encodes CASSPTIRDTQYF.

This chain links TRBV12-3 or TRBV12-4 with TRBJ1-5, with D hard to call. This CDR3 is built from 14 residues. The germline V and J ends were trimmed by 4 bases and 3 bases, with 10 bases remaining between them. The DNA of the CDR3 is TGTGCCAGCAGTTCCGGACGGATCAATCAGCCCCAGCATTTT. This gives the protein CASSSGRINQPQHF.

This clonotype was picked up a small number of times. The rearrangement joins TRBV20-1 to TRBJ1-5; D may be TRBD1 (5 bases). V was trimmed by 2 bases and J by 6 bases, leaving 11 bases between them. The CDR3 extends over 13 amino acids. Germline assignment: CDR1 DFQATT and CDR2 SNEGSKA (reference sequence). CDR3 in amino acids: CSARTGDVQPQHF. In DNA form, the CDR3 reads TGCAGTGCTAGAACGGGGGACGTTCAGCCCCAGCATTTT.

This clonotype has only a few counts. CDR3 nucleotide sequence: TGTGCCAGCAACAGGGGGATCACAGATACGCAGTATTTT. Its protein product is CASNRGITDTQYF. The V gene is TRBV25-1, the J gene TRBJ2-3; 8 bases align to TRBD1. The CDR3 has 13 residues. The V and J ends lost 7 bases and 2 bases, in that order; junction bases with no gene match: 2. Germline lookup yields CDR1 MGHDK and CDR2 SYGVNS.

This chain's CDR3 is CASSLGGVGTAFF. Here the CDR3 DNA reads TGCGCCAGCAGCTTGGGTGGGGTCGGGACAGCTTTCTTT. The V and J genes are TRBV5-1 and TRBJ1-1; possible D gene TRBD1, 5 bases. Germline V lookup: CDR1 SGHRS, CDR2 YFSETQ. There are 13 residues in the CDR3. V lost 0 bases to trimming and J lost 10 bases, with 13 bases between them. Filled out from reference TRBV5-1 and TRBJ1-1, the complete variable domain reads KAGVTQTPRYLIKTRGQQVTLSCSPISGHRSVSWYQQTPGQGLQFLFEYFSETQRNKGNFPGRFSGRQFSNSRSEMNVSTLELGDSALYLCASSLGGVGTAFFGQGTRLTVV.

The chain employs TRBV7-6 and TRBJ2-3, with D unclear. The CDR3 totals 13 residues. V dropped 1 base and J dropped 4 bases, with 6 bases sitting between them. In germline, CDR1 is SGHVS, CDR2 FNYEAQ. CDR3 region: CASSLDRPDTQYF. The CDR3 DNA follows: TGTGCCAGCAGCTTAGATCGTCCAGATACGCAGTATTTT.

In its sample, this clonotype was seen a few times. The rearrangement links TRBV25-1 to TRBJ1-2; D gene uncertain. Germline CDR1 is MGHDK and CDR2 is SYGVNS. The V end was cut by 2 bases, the J end by 4 bases, with 14 bases between. The CDR3 is 15 amino acids. CDR3: CASSEQELAPYGYTF. In DNA form, the CDR3 reads TGTGCCAGCAGTGAACAGGAATTAGCCCCCTATGGCTACACCTTC.

This clonotype occurred once. The chain employs TRBV20-1 and TRBJ1-3; D remains ambiguous. V dropped 2 bases and J dropped 9 bases, with 14 bases sitting between them. Germline values: CDR1 DFQATT, CDR2 SNEGSKA (reference sequence). The CDR3 loop spans 13 amino acids. In DNA form, the CDR3 reads TGCAGTGCTAGAATAGGCCGCTGGAGCACCATATATTTT. Its translation is CSARIGRWSTIYF.

The J gene is TRBJ1-2, the V gene TRBV7-6; D is possibly TRBD1 (5 bases). V lost 2 bases and J lost 3, with 19 bases in between. CDR3 length: 17 amino acids. Looked up from germline, CDR1 is SGHVS and CDR2 is FNYEAQ. CDR3: CASSLRGGAAGDYGYTF. The CDR3 DNA reads TGTGCCAGCAGCTTAAGGGGCGGGGCAGCCGGGGACTATGGCTACACCTTC.

V is TRBV12-3 or TRBV12-4 and J is TRBJ2-5; no firm D call. V shed 0 bases and J shed 2 bases, with 7 bases lying between them. The CDR3 is 14 residues long. CDR3 bases: TGTGCCAGCAGTTTAGCGCCACAGCAAGAGACCCAGTACTTC. It translates to CASSLAPQQETQYF.

The chain recombines TRBV3-1 with TRBJ2-7, with D possibly TRBD1 on 6 matching bases. From germline, CDR1 is LGHDT and CDR2 YNNKEL (reference sequence). V lost 3 bases and J 0 bases, leaving 6 bases between the germline ends. There are 13 residues in the CDR3. The chain's CDR3 is CASSQGASYEQYV. In DNA form, the CDR3 reads TGTGCCAGCAGCCAGGGGGCCTCCTACGAGCAGTACGTC.

This clonotype came up a few times. The chain couples TRBV10-3 to TRBJ2-6; D not resolved. Per germline, CDR1 ENHRY and CDR2 SYGVKD. The CDR3 has 16 residues. Trimming shortened V by 7 bases and J by 1 base, and 14 bases separated the two germline ends. CDR3 loop: CAIKRTEESGANVLTF. The CDR3 DNA reads TGTGCCATCAAGAGGACGGAAGAGTCTGGGGCCAACGTCCTGACTTTC.

This clonotype was detected only a few times. The CDR3 region has the DNA TGTGCCAGCAGGAGAGGGACCCAGTACTTC. This translates into CASRRGTQYF. The J gene is TRBJ2-5, the V gene TRBV6-6; D gene ambiguous. V lost 6 bases to trimming and J lost 7 bases, with 6 bases between them. Germline V gene data show CDR1 as MNHNY and CDR2 as SVGAGI (reference sequence). CDR3 size: 10 residues.